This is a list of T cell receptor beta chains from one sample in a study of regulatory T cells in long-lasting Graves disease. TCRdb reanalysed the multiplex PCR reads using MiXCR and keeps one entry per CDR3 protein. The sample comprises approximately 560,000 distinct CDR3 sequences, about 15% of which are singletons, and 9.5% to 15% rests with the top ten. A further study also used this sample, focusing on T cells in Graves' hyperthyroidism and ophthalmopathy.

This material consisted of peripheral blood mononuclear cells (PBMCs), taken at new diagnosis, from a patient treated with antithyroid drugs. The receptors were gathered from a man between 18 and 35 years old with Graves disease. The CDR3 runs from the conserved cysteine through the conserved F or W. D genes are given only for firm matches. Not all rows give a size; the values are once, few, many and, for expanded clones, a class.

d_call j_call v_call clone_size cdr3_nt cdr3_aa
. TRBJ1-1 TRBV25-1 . TGTGCCAGCAGTGCCCAAAGTGACACTGAAGCTTTCTTT CASSAQSDTEAFF
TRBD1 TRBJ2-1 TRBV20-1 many TGCAGTGCTAGACCCTACAGGGGCCTGAGCTCCTACAATGAGCAGTTCTTC CSARPYRGLSSYNEQFF
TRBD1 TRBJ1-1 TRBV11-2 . TGTGCCAGCAGCTTCAACAGGGGGTACACTGAAGCTTTCTTT CASSFNRGYTEAFF
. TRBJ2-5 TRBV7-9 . TGTGCCAGCAGCGAAGCGACCCAGGGAGGCCTCGGGGAGACCCAGTACTTC CASSEATQGGLGETQYF
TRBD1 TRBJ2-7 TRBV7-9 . TGTGCCAGCAGCTTAATTGGACAGGGAAGATACGAGCAGTACTTC CASSLIGQGRYEQYF
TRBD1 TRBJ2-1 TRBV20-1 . TGCAGTGTTACCTCCCGCGGGACAGGGCCAGAGAAGCAGTTCTTC CSVTSRGTGPEKQFF
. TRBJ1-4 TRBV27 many TGTGCCAGCAGTTTAAAGGGGTGGGAAAAACTGTTTTTT CASSLKGWEKLFF
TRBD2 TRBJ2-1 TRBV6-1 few TGTGCCAGCGGTACTAGCGGGAGGTATGAGCAGTTCTTC CASGTSGRYEQFF
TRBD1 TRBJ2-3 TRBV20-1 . TGCAGTGCTAGTGGACAGGGTGAGGCAGATACGCAGTATTTT CSASGQGEADTQYF
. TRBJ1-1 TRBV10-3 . TGTGCCATCACAGGCAGCTTGAACACTGAAGCTTTCTTT CAITGSLNTEAFF
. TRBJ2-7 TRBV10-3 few TGTGCCATCAGCGTCCGTCAGGGGAGCCAGGGGGAGCAGTACTTC CAISVRQGSQGEQYF
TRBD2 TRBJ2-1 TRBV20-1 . TGCAGTGCTTTCGACTCAAAAAGACTAGCGGGGGACAATGAGCAGTTCTTC CSAFDSKRLAGDNEQFF
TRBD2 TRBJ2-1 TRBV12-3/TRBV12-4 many TGTGCCAGCAGCCCCCTCGGACTAGCGGGAGGCAACAATGAGCAGTTCTTC CASSPLGLAGGNNEQFF
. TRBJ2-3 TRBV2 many TGTGCCAGGAGGGATATCACAGATACGCAGTATTTT CARRDITDTQYF
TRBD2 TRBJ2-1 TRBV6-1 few TGTGCCAGCAGTGAAAGAGGTAGCGGGAGGTATGAGCAGTTCTTC CASSERGSGRYEQFF
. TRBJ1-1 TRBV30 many TGTGCCTGGGGAAAGATGAACACTGAAGCTTTCTTT CAWGKMNTEAFF
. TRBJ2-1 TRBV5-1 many TGCGCCAGCAGCTTGAGACCCACCTCCTACAATGAGCAGTTCTTC CASSLRPTSYNEQFF
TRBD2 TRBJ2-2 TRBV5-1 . TGCGCCAGCGGAAACCCCGTGACAGCTGGACTAGCGGGAGGGCACTGGAACACCGGGGAGCTGTTTTTT CASGNPVTAGLAGGHWNTGELFF
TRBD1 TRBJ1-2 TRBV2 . TGTGCCAGCAGTGGACGGGACAGGGCTGGCTACACCTTC CASSGRDRAGYTF
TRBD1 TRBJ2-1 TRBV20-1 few TGCAGTGCTAGACATTGGGACAGGACCTACAATGAGCAGTTCTTC CSARHWDRTYNEQFF
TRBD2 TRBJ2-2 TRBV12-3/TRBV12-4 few TGTGCCAGCAGAATGATGACTAGCGGGAGACTTAGGGAGGACCCCGGGGAGCTGTTTTTT CASRMMTSGRLREDPGELFF
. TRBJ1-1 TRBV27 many TGTGCCAGCAGTGTCGGGGCGGCAGGGTCCGCTCGGTACACTGAAGCTTTCTTT CASSVGAAGSARYTEAFF
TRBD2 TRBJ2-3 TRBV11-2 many TGTGCCAGCAGCTTACTAGCGGATACAGATACGCAGTATTTT CASSLLADTDTQYF
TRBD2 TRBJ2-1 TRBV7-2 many TGTGCCAGCAGCTCGGCTAGCGGGCAGTTCAATGAGCAGTTCTTC CASSSASGQFNEQFF
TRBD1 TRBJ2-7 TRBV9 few TGTGCCAGCAGCCTAAGGACAGGGCCGGGCGAGCAGTACTTC CASSLRTGPGEQYF
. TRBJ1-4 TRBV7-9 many TGTGCCAGCAGCCTCAGACAGGAAGGCCGAAATCGTAAACTGTTTTTT CASSLRQEGRNRKLFF
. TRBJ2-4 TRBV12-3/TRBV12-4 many TGTGCCAGCAGTGACGGGGCCAAAAACATTCAGTACTTC CASSDGAKNIQYF
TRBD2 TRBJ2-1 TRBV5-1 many TGTGCCAGCAGCTCAAAAGGACTAGCGGGGCCCAATGAGCAGTTCTTC CASSSKGLAGPNEQFF
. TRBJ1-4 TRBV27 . TGTGCCAGCAGGGAGGGGGGTAATGAAAAACTGTTTTTT CASREGGNEKLFF
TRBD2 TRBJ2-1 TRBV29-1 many TGCAGCGTCCCGGGGGGGACTAGCTGGTACAATGAGCAGTTCTTC CSVPGGTSWYNEQFF
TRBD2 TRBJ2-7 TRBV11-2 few TGTGCCAGCAGCCTCAGACTAGCGGGAGGGCCTAGTAACGAGCAGTACTTC CASSLRLAGGPSNEQYF
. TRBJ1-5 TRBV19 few TGTGCCACCCAACGGGAGTTGGGGGATAGCAATCAGCCCCAGCATTTT CATQRELGDSNQPQHF
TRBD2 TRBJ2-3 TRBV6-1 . TGTGCCAGCAGATGGCGGGAGTCAGATACGCAGTATTTT CASRWRESDTQYF
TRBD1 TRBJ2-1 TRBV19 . TGTGCCAGTACCCCGGCCCGGGACAGGGGAAAGTACAATGAGCAGTTCTTC CASTPARDRGKYNEQFF
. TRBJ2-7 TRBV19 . TGTGCCAGTTCTCATGCAGGGGGGAATTACGAGCAGTACTTC CASSHAGGNYEQYF
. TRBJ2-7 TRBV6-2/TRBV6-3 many TGTGCCAGCAGTTACGTCGGCAGGCTTTTCCACGAGCAGTACTTC CASSYVGRLFHEQYF
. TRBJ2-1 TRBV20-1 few TGCAGTGCGGAAGGCCGGGACAATGCCTACAATGAGCAGTTCTTC CSAEGRDNAYNEQFF
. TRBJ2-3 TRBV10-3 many TGTGCCATCAGTGAGGCAGGGGAGGTTAAGCCCCCTTTAAAGGGATTT CAISEAGEVKPPLKGF
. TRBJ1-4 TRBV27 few TGTGCCAGCAGTTATGGAACGGGACTGGACCGAAGTGAAAAACTGTTTTTT CASSYGTGLDRSEKLFF
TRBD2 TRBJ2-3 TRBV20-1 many TGCAGTGCTAGAAGACTAGCGGGAGGGCGGGAGGATACGCAGTATTTT CSARRLAGGREDTQYF
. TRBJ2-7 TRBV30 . TGTGCCTGGACCATGGGGGCAACGGGACCCCTATACGAGCAGTACTTC CAWTMGATGPLYEQYF
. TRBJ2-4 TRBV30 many TGTGCCTGGAGTGAACTAGCCGTTGGTTTAAACATTCAGTACTTC CAWSELAVGLNIQYF
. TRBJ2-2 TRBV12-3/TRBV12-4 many TGTGCCAGCAGCCCCGACGGAGAGTACACCGGGGAGCTGTTTTTT CASSPDGEYTGELFF
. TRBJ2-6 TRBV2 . TGTGCCAAGCAGGTTTTTCCGGACAGAAGCTCTGGGGCCAACGTCCTGACTTTC CAKQVFPDRSSGANVLTF
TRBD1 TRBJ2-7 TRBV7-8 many TGTGCCAGCAGCCCAGGGGACAGGGCCCACGAGCAGTACTTC CASSPGDRAHEQYF
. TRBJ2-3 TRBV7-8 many TGTGCCAGCAGCTTAGCGCCAGCACCTAGAGATACGCAGTATTTT CASSLAPAPRDTQYF
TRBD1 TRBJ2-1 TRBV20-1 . TGCAGTGCTAAAGGAACAGGGGACAAGCAGTTCTTC CSAKGTGDKQFF
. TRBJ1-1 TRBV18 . TGTGCCAGCTCCCGGTTGGAGGGGATGAACACTGAAGCTTTCTTT CASSRLEGMNTEAFF
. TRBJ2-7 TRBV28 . TGTGCCAGCTTTTACAACTACGAGCAGTACTTC CASFYNYEQYF
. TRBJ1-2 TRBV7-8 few TGTGCCAGCAGCTTAGCCCAGACGCGGGCGGTCTATGGCTACACCTTC CASSLAQTRAVYGYTF
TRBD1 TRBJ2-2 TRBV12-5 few TGTGCTAGTGGGTATCAGGGGGCAGGGGAGCTGTTTTTT CASGYQGAGELFF
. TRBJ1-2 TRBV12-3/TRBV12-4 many TGTGCCAGCAGTTTTCAAACAGCTAACTATGGCTACACCTTC CASSFQTANYGYTF
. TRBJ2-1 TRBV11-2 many TGTGCCAGCAGCGTATCACAGGGAAATGAGCAGTTCTTC CASSVSQGNEQFF
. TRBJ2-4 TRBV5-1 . TGTGCCAGCAGCCCCAGACTAGAAATAGCCAAAAACATTCAGTACTTC CASSPRLEIAKNIQYF
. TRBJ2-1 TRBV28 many TGTGCCAGCAGGGGGCTATTGGGGGGGGCGGGTAATGAGCAGTTCTTC CASRGLLGGAGNEQFF
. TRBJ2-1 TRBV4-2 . TGTGCCAGCAGCCCGAGAGAATCCAATGAGCAGTTCTTC CASSPRESNEQFF
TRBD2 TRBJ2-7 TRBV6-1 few TGTGCCAGCAGTAGCGGGAGTAGTCGCGAGCAGTACTTC CASSSGSSREQYF
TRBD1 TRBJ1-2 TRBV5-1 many TGCGCCAGCAGCGCGGGGACAGGGGGTATGGGCTACACCTTC CASSAGTGGMGYTF